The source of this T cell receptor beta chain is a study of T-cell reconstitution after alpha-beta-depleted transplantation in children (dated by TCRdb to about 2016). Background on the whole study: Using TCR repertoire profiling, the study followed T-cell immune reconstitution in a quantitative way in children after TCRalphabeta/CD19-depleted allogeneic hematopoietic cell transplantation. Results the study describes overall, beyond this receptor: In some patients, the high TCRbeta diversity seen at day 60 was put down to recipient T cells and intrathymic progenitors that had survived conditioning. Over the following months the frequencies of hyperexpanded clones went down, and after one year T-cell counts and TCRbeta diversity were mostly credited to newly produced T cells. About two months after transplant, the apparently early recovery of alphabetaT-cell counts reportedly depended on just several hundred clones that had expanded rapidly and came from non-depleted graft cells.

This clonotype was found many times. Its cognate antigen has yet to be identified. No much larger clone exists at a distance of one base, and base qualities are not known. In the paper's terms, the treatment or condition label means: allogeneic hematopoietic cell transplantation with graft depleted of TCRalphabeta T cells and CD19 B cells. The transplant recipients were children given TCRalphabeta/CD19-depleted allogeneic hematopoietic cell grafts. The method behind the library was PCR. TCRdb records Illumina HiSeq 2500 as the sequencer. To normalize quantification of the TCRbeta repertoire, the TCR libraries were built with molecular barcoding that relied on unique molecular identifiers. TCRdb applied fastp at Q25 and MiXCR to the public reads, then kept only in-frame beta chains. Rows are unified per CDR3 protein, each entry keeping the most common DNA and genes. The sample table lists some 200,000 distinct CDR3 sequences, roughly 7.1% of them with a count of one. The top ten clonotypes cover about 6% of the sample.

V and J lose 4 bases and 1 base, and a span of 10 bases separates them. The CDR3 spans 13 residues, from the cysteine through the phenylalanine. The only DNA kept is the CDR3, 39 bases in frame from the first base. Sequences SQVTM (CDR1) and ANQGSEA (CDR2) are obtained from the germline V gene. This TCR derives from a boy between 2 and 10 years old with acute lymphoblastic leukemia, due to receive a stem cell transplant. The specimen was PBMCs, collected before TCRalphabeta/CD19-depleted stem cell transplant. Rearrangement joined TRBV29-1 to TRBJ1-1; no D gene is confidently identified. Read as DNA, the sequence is TGCAGCGTTGGGGTAGGGCCGAACACTGAAGCTTTCTTT. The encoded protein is CSVGVGPNTEAFF.